What follows are 8 T cell receptor beta chains derived from one specimen sequenced in a study of shared clonotypes between healthy human individuals. Clones were read by immunoSEQ multiplex PCR, and TCRdb kept only the in-frame ones, dropping some. The repertoire has approximately 1.4 million clones, 95% to 99% of them found once; the top ten carry roughly 0.45%. The sequencing input was naive CD4+ T cells sorted from blood. Sample subset: CD45RA+ positively selected. The receptor set was obtained from a man aged 25-45 years in good health.

This clone was counted once. The V gene is TRBV7-2, the J gene TRBJ2-2; 9 bases map to TRBD1. With V trimmed by 5 bases and J by 3 bases, 4 bases remained unmatched. This CDR3 is built from 15 residues. Germline CDR1 SGHTA, CDR2 FQGNSA. CDR3 sequence (DNA): TGTGCCAGCAGCCCACAGGGGGCGGACACCGGGGAGCTGTTTTTT. This translates into CASSPQGADTGELFF.

The chain is built from TRBV14 and TRBJ2-1; TRBD1 matches 7 bases. V was clipped by 5 bases and J by 3 bases; unmatched bases: 7. The CDR3 spans 15 residues. Looked up from germline, CDR1 is SGHDN and CDR2 is FVKESK. CDR3 nucleotides: TGTGCCAGCAGCTTACGGACAGGTTTCTACAATGAGCAGTTCTTC. Protein sequence: CASSLRTGFYNEQFF.

V gene TRBV14 combines with J gene TRBJ2-5; a possible D gene is TRBD1 (6 bases). From germline, CDR1 is SGHDN and CDR2 FVKESK. The CDR3 totals 13 residues. Deletions cut 1 base from V and 9 bases from J, with 12 bases between. The CDR3 bases are TGTGCCAGCAGCCAAGCTCTGACAGGCCCCCAGTACTTC. Translating gives CASSQALTGPQYF.

The V and J genes are TRBV9 and TRBJ2-2, with D perhaps TRBD2 (5 bases). Germline V lookup: CDR1 SGDLS, CDR2 YYNGEE. Between the trimmed V and J ends, which lost 4 bases and 3 bases, there was a span of 28 bases. This CDR3 is built from 20 residues. The CDR3 protein is CASSRLLHPAGHPDTGELFF. In nucleotides, the CDR3 is TGTGCCAGCAGCCGACTACTCCACCCAGCCGGGCATCCAGACACCGGGGAGCTGTTTTTT.

V is TRBV6-6 and J is TRBJ2-7, with 7 bases that match TRBD1. With V trimmed by 6 bases and J by 1 base, 12 bases remained unmatched. The CDR3 has 16 residues. Germline CDR1 MNHNY, CDR2 SVGAGI (reference sequence). This chain's CDR3 is CASSSPRDSPSYEQYF. The CDR3 region has the DNA TGTGCCAGCAGCTCCCCCCGGGACAGTCCATCCTACGAGCAGTACTTC.

The gene calls are TRBV6-5 and TRBJ1-1, with TRBD1 matching over 8 bases. CDR1 is MNHEY and CDR2 is SVGAGI in the germline V gene. J lost 8 bases, V lost 0 bases, and 2 bases had no gene match. The CDR3 is 13 amino acids. CDR3 sequence reads: CASSYSRDREAFF. In DNA form, the CDR3 reads TGTGCCAGCAGTTACTCGAGGGACAGGGAAGCTTTCTTT.

V and J are TRBV5-6 and TRBJ2-3; 7 nucleotides match TRBD1. J lost 2 bases, V lost 4 bases, and 10 bases had no gene match. The CDR3 covers 16 residues. From germline, CDR1 is SGHDT and CDR2 YYEEEE. This chain's CDR3 is CASSLIGGADTDTQYF. The CDR3, as DNA: TGTGCCAGCAGCCTCATAGGGGGCGCAGACACAGATACGCAGTATTTT.

The chain joins TRBV28 to TRBJ1-5; 7 nucleotides line up with TRBD1. The CDR3 has 14 amino acids. Trimming at V came to 6 bases and at J to 5 bases, leaving 7 bases not matched to a gene. Germline V gene data show CDR1 as MDHEN and CDR2 as SYDVKM. CDR3 nucleotide sequence: TGTGCCAGCAGCCCTCCAGGGGGAGATCAGCCCCAGCATTTT. It yields the protein CASSPPGGDQPQHF.